This T cell receptor (beta chain) was found in a study of PD-1 blockade in classical Hodgkin lymphoma. V dropped 1 base and J dropped 13 bases, with 5 bases sitting between them. Per the germline V gene, CDR1 is SQVTM and CDR2 is ANQGSEA. This CDR3 is 9 amino acids long. Every patient had relapsed following autologous stem cell transplantation, and cohorts differed in brentuximab vedotin exposure. Patients' outcomes at their best amounted to complete response, partial response or progressive disease. The data were produced by immunoSEQ multiplex PCR, yet TCRdb's version contains in-frame clones alone and is incomplete. The sample has some 39,000 clones, 88% seen once.

The chain links TRBV29-1 to TRBJ2-1; D is unresolved. This receptor was identified in a human donor with classical Hodgkin lymphoma. The sequences come from peripheral blood mononuclear cells (PBMCs), collected at baseline. CDR3 coding DNA: TGCAGCGTTGAAGGTAAACAGTTCTTC. Protein product: CSVEGKQFF.